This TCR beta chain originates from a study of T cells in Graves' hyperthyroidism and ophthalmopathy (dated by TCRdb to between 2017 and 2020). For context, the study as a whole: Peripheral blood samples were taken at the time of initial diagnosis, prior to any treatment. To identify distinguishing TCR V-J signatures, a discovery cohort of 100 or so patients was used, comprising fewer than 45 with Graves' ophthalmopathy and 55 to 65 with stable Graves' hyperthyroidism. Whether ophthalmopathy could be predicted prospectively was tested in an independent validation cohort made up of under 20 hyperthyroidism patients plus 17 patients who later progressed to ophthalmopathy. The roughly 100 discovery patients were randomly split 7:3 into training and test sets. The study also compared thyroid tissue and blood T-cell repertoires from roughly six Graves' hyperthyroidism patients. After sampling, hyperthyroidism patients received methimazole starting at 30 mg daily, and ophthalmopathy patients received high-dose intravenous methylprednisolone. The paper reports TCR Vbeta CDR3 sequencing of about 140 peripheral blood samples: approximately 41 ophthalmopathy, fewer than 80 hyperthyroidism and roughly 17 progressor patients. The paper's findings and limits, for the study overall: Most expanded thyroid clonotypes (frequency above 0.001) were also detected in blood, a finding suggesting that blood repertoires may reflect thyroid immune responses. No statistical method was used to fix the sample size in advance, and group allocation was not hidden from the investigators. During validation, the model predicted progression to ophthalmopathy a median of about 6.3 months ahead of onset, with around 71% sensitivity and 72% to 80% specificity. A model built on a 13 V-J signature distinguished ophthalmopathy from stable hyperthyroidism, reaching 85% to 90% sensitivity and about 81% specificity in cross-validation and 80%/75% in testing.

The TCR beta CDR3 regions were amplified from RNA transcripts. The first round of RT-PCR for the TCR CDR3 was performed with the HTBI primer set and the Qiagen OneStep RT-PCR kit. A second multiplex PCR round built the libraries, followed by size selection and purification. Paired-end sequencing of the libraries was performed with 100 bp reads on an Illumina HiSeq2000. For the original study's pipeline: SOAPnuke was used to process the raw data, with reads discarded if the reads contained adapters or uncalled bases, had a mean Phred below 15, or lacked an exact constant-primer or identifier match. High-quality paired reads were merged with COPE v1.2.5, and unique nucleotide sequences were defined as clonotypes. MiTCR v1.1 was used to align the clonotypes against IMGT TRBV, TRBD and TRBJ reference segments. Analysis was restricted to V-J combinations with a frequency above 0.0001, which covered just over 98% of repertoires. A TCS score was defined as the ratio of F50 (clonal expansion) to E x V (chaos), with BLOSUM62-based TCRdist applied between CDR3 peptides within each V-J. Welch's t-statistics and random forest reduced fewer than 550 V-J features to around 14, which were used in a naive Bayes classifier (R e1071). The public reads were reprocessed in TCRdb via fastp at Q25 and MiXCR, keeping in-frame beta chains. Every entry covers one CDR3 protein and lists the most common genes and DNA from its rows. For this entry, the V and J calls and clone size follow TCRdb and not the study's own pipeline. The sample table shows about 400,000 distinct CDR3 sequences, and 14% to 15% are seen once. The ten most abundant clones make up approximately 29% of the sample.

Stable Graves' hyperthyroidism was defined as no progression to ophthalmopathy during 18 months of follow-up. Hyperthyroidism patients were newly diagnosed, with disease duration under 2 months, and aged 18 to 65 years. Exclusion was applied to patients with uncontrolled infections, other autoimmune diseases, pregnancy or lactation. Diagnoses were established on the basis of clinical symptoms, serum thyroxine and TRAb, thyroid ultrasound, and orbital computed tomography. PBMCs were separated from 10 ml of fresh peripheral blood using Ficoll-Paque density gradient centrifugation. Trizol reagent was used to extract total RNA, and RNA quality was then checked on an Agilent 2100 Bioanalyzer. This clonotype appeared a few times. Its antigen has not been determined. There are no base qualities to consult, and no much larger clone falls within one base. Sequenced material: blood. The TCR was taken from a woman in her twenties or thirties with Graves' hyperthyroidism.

Here the CDR3 is given as CASRSGTGGIYEQYF. In nucleotide form, the sequence is TGTGCCAGCAGGTCCGGGACAGGGGGCATCTACGAGCAGTACTTC. The sequence is built from TRBV2 and TRBJ2-7, and 12 junctional nucleotides match TRBD1. Taken from cysteine to phenylalanine, the CDR3 has 15 residues. The retained sequence is limited to the CDR3, 45 bases, with the frame set at the first base. In the germline V gene, CDR1 corresponds to SNHLY and CDR2 to FYNNEI. V is pruned by 6 bases and J by 3 bases, leaving 6 bases of the junction without a gene match. The reference TRBV2 and TRBJ2-7 proteins fill in what lies around the CDR3, so the full variable domain reads EPEVTQTPSHQVTQMGQEVILRCVPISNHLYFYWYRQILGQKVEFLVSFYNNEISEKSEIFDDQFSVERPDGSNFTLKIRSTKLEDSAMYFCASRSGTGGIYEQYFGPGTRLTVT.